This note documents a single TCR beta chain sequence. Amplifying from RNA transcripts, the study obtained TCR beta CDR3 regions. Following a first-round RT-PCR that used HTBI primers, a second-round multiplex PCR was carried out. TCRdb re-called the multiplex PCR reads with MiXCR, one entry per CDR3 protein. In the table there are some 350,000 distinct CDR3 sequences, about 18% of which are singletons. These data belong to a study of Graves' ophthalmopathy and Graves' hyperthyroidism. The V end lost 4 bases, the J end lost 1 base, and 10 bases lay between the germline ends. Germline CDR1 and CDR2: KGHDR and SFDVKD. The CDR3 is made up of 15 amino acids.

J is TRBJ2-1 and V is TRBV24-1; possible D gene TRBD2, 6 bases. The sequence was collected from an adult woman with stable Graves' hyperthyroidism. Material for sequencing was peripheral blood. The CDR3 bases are TGTGCCACCAGTGACACGACTAGATCCTACAATGAGCAGTTCTTC. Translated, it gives CATSDTTRSYNEQFF.